A selection of T cell receptor beta chains follows, all from one sample in a study of T cells in Graves' hyperthyroidism and ophthalmopathy. TCRdb passed the multiplex PCR reads through MiXCR, listing each CDR3 protein once. The table records under 450,000 distinct CDR3 sequences, approximately 15% of them present only once. The sequenced material came from blood. These receptors originate from a woman aged 18-35 years with Graves' hyperthyroidism. CDR3s include the opening cysteine and the closing phenylalanine or tryptophan. The order of the fields is V gene, D gene, clone size, J gene, CDR3 protein, CDR3 DNA. A D gene is named only where the DNA matches it firmly. Not all rows give a size; the values are once, few, many and, for expanded clones, a class.

>TRBV11-2|-|-|TRBJ2-7
CASSAYLVVGEQYF
TGTGCCAGCAGCGCTTATTTGGTCGTAGGCGAGCAGTACTTC
>TRBV7-9|-|few|TRBJ1-6
CATREGNNSPLHF
TGTGCCACCAGGGAGGGGAATAATTCACCCCTCCACTTT
>TRBV6-1|-|-|TRBJ1-1
CASSASGGRNTEAFF
TGTGCCAGCAGTGCCAGTGGGGGAAGGAACACTGAAGCTTTCTTT
>TRBV20-1|-|-|TRBJ1-5
CSARAIQGNQPQHF
TGCAGTGCTAGAGCCATACAGGGAAATCAGCCCCAGCATTTT
>TRBV27|-|many|TRBJ1-1
CASSQGRIAMNTEAFF
TGTGCCAGCAGCCAAGGGCGGATCGCCATGAACACTGAAGCTTTCTTT
>TRBV11-2|-|-|TRBJ1-6
CASSLIRTDLNSPLHF
TGTGCCAGCAGCTTAATTCGGACAGACCTAAATTCACCCCTCCACTTT
>TRBV2|TRBD2|-|TRBJ2-1
CASQSRLAGVGYNKQFF
TGTGCCAGCCAGTCCCGACTAGCGGGAGTGGGGTACAATAAGCAGTTCTTC
>TRBV7-6|TRBD2|-|TRBJ2-3
CASSVRPSGTRPDTQYF
TGTGCCAGCAGCGTACGCCCCAGCGGGACTAGACCAGATACGCAGTATTTT
>TRBV29-1|-|few|TRBJ2-2
CSVQRTGELFF
TGCAGCGTGCAACGCACCGGGGAGCTGTTTTTT
>TRBV28|TRBD1|many|TRBJ2-1
CASSSLGQGSGNEQFF
TGTGCCAGCAGTTCCCTAGGACAGGGGTCTGGAAATGAGCAGTTCTTC
>TRBV29-1|TRBD2|many|TRBJ2-2
CSVLGLAMGTGELFF
TGCAGCGTTTTGGGACTAGCGATGGGGACCGGGGAGCTGTTTTTT
>TRBV28|TRBD2|many|TRBJ2-2
CASTSFPSGGARTGELFF
TGTGCCAGCACCTCATTCCCTAGCGGGGGGGCTAGGACCGGGGAGCTGTTTTTT
>TRBV6-1|TRBD2|few|TRBJ2-7
CASSSTSGRAYEQYF
TGTGCCAGCAGTTCAACTAGCGGGAGGGCCTACGAGCAGTACTTC
>TRBV2|TRBD2|few|TRBJ2-1
CASSQGLVPEQFF
TGTGCCAGCAGCCAGGGACTAGTTCCTGAGCAGTTCTTC
>TRBV28|TRBD1|many|TRBJ1-5
CASSRTGGGNQPQHF
TGTGCCAGCAGCCGGACAGGGGGCGGTAATCAGCCCCAGCATTTT
>TRBV7-9|TRBD1|-|TRBJ2-4
CASSPYRGWDIQYF
TGTGCCAGCAGCCCCTACAGGGGATGGGACATTCAGTACTTC
>TRBV6-1|-|-|TRBJ2-7
CASSRVLREGGGDEQYF
TGTGCCAGCAGCCGCGTCCTTCGCGAAGGGGGTGGCGACGAGCAGTACTTC